The 22 T cell receptor beta chains in this list originate from one sample, sequenced in a study of shared clonotypes between healthy human individuals. Repertoires were generated with immunoSEQ multiplex PCR, while TCRdb's copy carries only in-frame clones and drops some. The sample has a few million clones, approximately 93% seen once. Sequences were obtained from naive CD4+ T cells from PBMCs. Subset: CD45RA+ positively selected. The receptor set was obtained from a man younger than 35 in good health. Some clones in this sample may be carry-over from other donors' samples.

The chain has TRBV5-1 and TRBJ2-7; maybe TRBD2 (6 bases). The CDR3 covers 16 residues. V lost 4 bases and J 2 bases, leaving 19 bases between the germline ends. The germline V gene encodes CDR1 SGHRS and CDR2 YFSETQ. CDR3 amino acids: CASSPGRGSLTYEQYF. In nucleotides, the CDR3 is TGCGCCAGCAGCCCGGGGCGGGGTTCATTAACCTACGAGCAGTACTTC.

In regard to this clone: Additional DNA sequences in this sample encode the identical CDR3. V and J are TRBV28 and TRBJ1-2, with unresolved D. Trimming cost V 5 bases and J 3 bases, with 10 bases left between them. Germline V gene sequence: CDR1 MDHEN, CDR2 SYDVKM. There are 13 residues in the CDR3. The CDR3 reads CASSLPGDYGYTF. The DNA of the CDR3 is TGTGCCAGCAGTCTCCCCGGGGACTATGGCTACACCTTC.

This rearrangement joins TRBV27 to TRBJ2-7; D might be TRBD2 (6 bases). The V and J ends lost 4 bases and 3 bases respectively, with 13 bases between them. Per the germline V gene, CDR1 is MNHEY and CDR2 is SMNVEV (reference sequence). The CDR3 has 14 residues. The CDR3 DNA follows: TGTGCCAGCAGTTCCTCATGGGGAGGCTACGAGCAGTACTTC. This codes for CASSSSWGGYEQYF.

V usage is TRBV7-2 and J usage is TRBJ1-2, with D possibly TRBD1 on 6 matching bases. V lost 1 base, J lost 4 bases, and 7 bases lay in between. The CDR3 runs 13 residues. The germline V gene encodes CDR1 SGHTA and CDR2 FQGNSA. In DNA, the CDR3 is TGTGCCAGCAGCTTAGGACAGGTCTATGGCTACACCTTC. Translation: CASSLGQVYGYTF.

V and J are TRBV7-2 and TRBJ2-2, with D perhaps TRBD1 (6 bases). Germline V gene lookup returns CDR1 SGHTA and CDR2 FQGNSA. Trimming stripped 5 bases from V and 5 bases from J, with 12 bases between. The CDR3 is 14 amino acids. CDR3 coding DNA: TGTGCCAGCAGCCGGGACACGAGTACCGGGGAGCTGTTTTTT. Amino acid sequence: CASSRDTSTGELFF.

The V gene is TRBV6-1, the J gene TRBJ2-7; 8 nucleotides align to TRBD1. Germline CDR1 reads MNHNS; CDR2 reads SASEGT. The CDR3 loop spans 15 amino acids. Losses at the gene ends were 5 bases for V and 5 bases for J; bases not matched to a gene: 11. The CDR3 protein is CASSFLTTGVDEQYF. Written as DNA, the CDR3 is TGTGCCAGCAGTTTCCTAACGACAGGGGTCGACGAGCAGTACTTC.

The rearrangement uses TRBV6-6 and TRBJ2-7; either TRBD1 or TRBD2 may fit D (5 bases each). Trimming stripped 2 bases from V and 2 bases from J, with 10 bases between. This CDR3 is built from 14 residues. Germline CDR1 MNHNY, CDR2 SVGAGI (reference sequence). The DNA for the CDR3 is TGTGCCAGCAGTTACCGGGACGCAGCCTACGAGCAGTACTTC. Amino acids: CASSYRDAAYEQYF.

The rearrangement uses TRBV5-1 and TRBJ2-2; 9 bases line up with TRBD2. The CDR3 loop spans 14 amino acids. CDR1 and CDR2 (germline): SGHRS, YFSETQ. The trim removed 7 bases at V and 5 bases at J, leaving 6 bases unmatched. In DNA form, the CDR3 reads TGCGCCAGCGAATCTCTAGCGGGGACCGGGGAGCTGTTTTTT. Protein: CASESLAGTGELFF.

This clone has only a few counts. The chain couples TRBV2 to TRBJ1-1; D is possibly TRBD1 (5 bases). From germline, CDR1 is SNHLY and CDR2 FYNNEI. The CDR3 extends over 14 amino acids. Trimming removed 7 bases from V and 6 bases from J, with 18 bases in between. CDR3 in amino acids: CASTLSPGMAEAFF. The CDR3 DNA reads TGTGCCAGCACCCTAAGTCCAGGGATGGCTGAAGCTTTCTTT.

Only one count was recorded for this clone. CDR3 coding DNA: TGTGCCAGCAGCCAAAGAGCGATGTCTACCACAGATACGCAGTATTTT. Its protein is CASSQRAMSTTDTQYF. The genes are TRBV4-2 and TRBJ2-3; D gene uncertain. The CDR3 contains 16 residues. Germline V lookup: CDR1 LGHNA, CDR2 YNFKEQ. V gave up 2 bases and J gave up 2 bases, with 14 bases separating them.

The chain joins TRBV10-3 to TRBJ1-2, with D possibly being TRBD1 (5 bases). The CDR3 spans 14 residues. V shed 4 bases and J shed 1 base, with 10 bases lying between them. Germline V CDR1 and CDR2: ENHRY, SYGVKD. This CDR3 reads CAISAGPSNYGYTF. Here the CDR3 DNA reads TGTGCCATCAGTGCGGGACCGAGTAACTATGGCTACACCTTC.

The V and J genes are TRBV27 and TRBJ2-3; D is unclear. Germline V gives CDR1 MNHEY, CDR2 SMNVEV (reference sequence). The V end was cut by 4 bases, the J end by 1 base, with 9 bases between. The CDR3 has 14 amino acids. Here the CDR3 reads CASSSVDRTDTQYF. The DNA of the CDR3 is TGTGCCAGCAGTTCGGTGGATCGCACAGATACGCAGTATTTT.

Details on this clone: The sample carries other DNA sequences with the same CDR3. V gene TRBV5-1 combines with J gene TRBJ1-4, with 9 nucleotides matching TRBD1. There are 14 residues in the CDR3. V gave up 4 bases and J gave up 4 bases; unmatched junction bases: 2. The germline gives CDR1 SGHRS, CDR2 YFSETQ. CDR3 protein: CASSGTGNNEKLFF. CDR3 DNA: TGCGCCAGCAGCGGGACAGGGAATAATGAAAAACTGTTTTTT.

The chain is built from TRBV7-2 and TRBJ2-7; the match to TRBD1 covers 7 bases. The CDR3 contains 14 residues. CDR1 is SGHTA and CDR2 is FQGNSA in the germline V gene. The V gene end was trimmed by 5 bases and the J gene end by 0 bases; junction bases not matched to a gene: 4. CDR3 in DNA: TGTGCCAGCAGCCGACAGGGCTACTCCTACGAGCAGTACTTC. Translation gives CASSRQGYSYEQYF.

The chain couples TRBV9 to TRBJ2-7; 7 bases are shared with TRBD1. V shed 0 bases, J shed 6 bases, and the junction held 9 bases outside the gene matches. This CDR3 is 15 amino acids long. Germline V gene sequence: CDR1 SGDLS, CDR2 YYNGEE. This CDR3 is CASSVAARGLGEQYF. CDR3 bases: TGTGCCAGCAGCGTAGCAGCGAGGGGGCTGGGCGAGCAGTACTTC.

The V and J genes are TRBV27 and TRBJ2-3; D uncertain. CDR1 is MNHEY and CDR2 is SMNVEV in the germline V gene (reference sequence). Trimming removed 2 bases from V and 6 bases from J, with 12 bases in between. CDR3 length: 14 amino acids. CDR3 sequence: CASSLGQPFDTQYF. Here the CDR3 DNA reads TGTGCCAGCAGTTTAGGGCAGCCTTTTGATACGCAGTATTTT.

The genes are TRBV19 and TRBJ1-5; TRBD1 matches at 7 bases. The CDR3 loop spans 13 amino acids. V trimming: 5 bases; J trimming: 7 bases; junction bases outside the gene matches: 5. CDR1 is LNHDA and CDR2 is SQIVND in the germline V gene (reference sequence). CDR3 bases: TGTGCCAGTAGTGTAACAGGGGTACAGCCCCAGCATTTT. It yields the protein CASSVTGVQPQHF.

This chain joins TRBV19 and TRBJ1-2; 9 bases map to TRBD1. CDR1 and CDR2 from the germline V gene are LNHDA and SQIVND (reference sequence). The J segment lost 5 bases and the V segment lost 6 bases, leaving 10 bases of the junction unmatched. The CDR3 sequence is 15 residues long. This CDR3 is CASRLTGGRGYGYTF. The CDR3 DNA reads as TGTGCCAGTAGGCTTACAGGGGGCAGAGGGTATGGCTACACCTTC.

The rearrangement uses TRBV28 and TRBJ1-1; D may be TRBD1 (6 bases). There are 15 residues in the CDR3. Trimming removed 5 bases from V and 1 base from J, with 14 bases in between. Per the germline V gene, CDR1 is MDHEN and CDR2 is SYDVKM. In DNA, the CDR3 is TGTGCCAGCAGTCTAACAGGGCCAGCGAACACTGAAGCTTTCTTT. Its translation is CASSLTGPANTEAFF.

The V and J genes are TRBV2 and TRBJ2-4, with D possibly TRBD2 on 6 matching bases. Trimming removed 3 bases at V and 5 bases at J, with 11 bases between. The CDR3 contains 14 residues. Germline CDR1 and CDR2: SNHLY and FYNNEI. The chain's CDR3 is CASSEGGTENIQYF. CDR3 coding DNA: TGTGCCAGCAGTGAGGGCGGGACGGAAAACATTCAGTACTTC.

The chain employs TRBV28 and TRBJ2-1, with TRBD2 matching over 8 bases. The V and J ends lost 5 bases and 7 bases, in that order; junction bases with no gene match: 13. CDR1 is MDHEN and CDR2 is SYDVKM in the germline V gene. CDR3 length: 16 amino acids. CDR3 protein: CASSLIAGKGRNEQFF. The CDR3 nucleotides read TGTGCCAGCAGTCTGATAGCGGGAAAGGGGAGGAATGAGCAGTTCTTC.

The chain carries TRBV9 and TRBJ1-4, with D unresolved. The ends were cut back, 1 base at V and 0 bases at J, with 1 base in the middle. The CDR3 consists of 13 residues. From germline, CDR1 is SGDLS and CDR2 YYNGEE. The CDR3 here is CASSVTTNEKLFF. In DNA, the CDR3 is TGTGCCAGCAGCGTAACAACTAATGAAAAACTGTTTTTT.